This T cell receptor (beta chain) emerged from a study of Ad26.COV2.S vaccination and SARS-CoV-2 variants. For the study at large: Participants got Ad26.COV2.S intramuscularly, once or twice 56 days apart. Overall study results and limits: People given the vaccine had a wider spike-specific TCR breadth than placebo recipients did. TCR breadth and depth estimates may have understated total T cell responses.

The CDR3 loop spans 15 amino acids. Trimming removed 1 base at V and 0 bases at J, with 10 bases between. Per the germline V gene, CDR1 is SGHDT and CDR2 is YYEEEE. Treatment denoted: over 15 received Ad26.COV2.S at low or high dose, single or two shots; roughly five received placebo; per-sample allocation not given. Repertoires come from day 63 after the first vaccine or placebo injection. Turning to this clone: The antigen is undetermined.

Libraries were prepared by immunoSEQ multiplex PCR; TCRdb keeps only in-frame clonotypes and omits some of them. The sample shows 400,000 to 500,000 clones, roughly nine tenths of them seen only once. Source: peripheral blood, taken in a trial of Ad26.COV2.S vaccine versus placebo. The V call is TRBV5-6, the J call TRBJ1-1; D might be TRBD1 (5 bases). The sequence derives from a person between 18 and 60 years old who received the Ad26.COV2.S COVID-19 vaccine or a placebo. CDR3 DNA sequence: TGTGCCAGCAGCTTGCAGACGGGGCTGAACACTGAAGCTTTCTTT. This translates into CASSLQTGLNTEAFF.